Shown below are 7 T cell receptor beta chains from a single sample sequenced in a study of T cell responses to AZD1222 COVID-19 vaccine. TCRdb's table, derived via immunoSEQ multiplex PCR, lists solely in-frame clones and lacks some. The profile covers 150,000 to 200,000 clones, with under 95% appearing a single time and about 1.5% taken by the ten largest. Sequences were derived from peripheral blood, sampled on day 0 of AZD1222 vaccination. These receptors all stem from an adult in good health.

The chain employs TRBV7-2 and TRBJ2-3, with 8 bases lining up with TRBD2. Germline CDR1 SGHTA, CDR2 FQGNSA. The length of the CDR3 is 18 residues. J gave up 7 bases and V 1 base, and 16 bases lay outside the gene matches. The CDR3 region is CASSLVLQRGSFRNTQYF. CDR3 bases: TGTGCCAGCAGCTTAGTTCTTCAGCGGGGGAGTTTTCGGAATACGCAGTATTTT.

CDR3 in amino acids: CASSEATGGYEQYF. In DNA, the CDR3 is TGTGCCAGCAGTGAAGCGACAGGGGGCTACGAGCAGTACTTC. The V call is TRBV6-1, the J call TRBJ2-7; 9 positions match TRBD1. Germline V gene lookup returns CDR1 MNHNS and CDR2 SASEGT. This CDR3 comprises 14 residues. Trimming removed 0 bases from V and 3 bases from J; junction bases left unmatched: 0.

The chain combines TRBV2 with TRBJ1-2; TRBD1 aligns across 11 bases. Germline V gives CDR1 SNHLY, CDR2 FYNNEI. The CDR3 totals 14 residues. Losses at the gene ends were 4 bases for V and 4 bases for J; bases not matched to a gene: 2. CDR3 region: CASSGTGGTYGYTF. The DNA of the CDR3 is TGTGCCAGCAGTGGGACAGGGGGCACCTATGGCTACACCTTC.

This chain uses TRBV13 with TRBJ1-5; D unclear. V was clipped by 6 bases and J by 4 bases, with 10 bases between them. The CDR3 contains 13 residues. Germline CDR1 is PRHDT and CDR2 is FYEKMQ (reference sequence). CDR3 sequence: CASSEGGNQPQHF. CDR3 in DNA: TGTGCCAGCAGTGAAGGTGGGAATCAGCCCCAGCATTTT.

The gene calls are TRBV4-2 and TRBJ1-1; D is unclear. V was shortened by 0 bases and J by 9 bases, with 11 bases between the two germline ends. This CDR3 region has 13 residues. Per the germline V gene, CDR1 is LGHNA and CDR2 is YNFKEQ. The CDR3 sequence: CASSQDKVRQAFF. CDR3 nucleotides: TGTGCCAGCAGCCAAGACAAAGTCCGCCAAGCTTTCTTT.

The chain couples TRBV12-3 or TRBV12-4 to TRBJ2-3; no reliable D call. The CDR3 contains 12 residues. V dropped 1 base and J dropped 5 bases, with 4 bases sitting between them. In DNA, the CDR3 is TGTGCCAGCAGTTTAGTTATAGATACGCAGTATTTT. Encoded protein: CASSLVIDTQYF.

The V call is TRBV6-6, the J call TRBJ1-5; no clear D. Germline-derived CDR1 and CDR2 are MNHNY and SVGAGI (reference sequence). This CDR3 is 16 amino acids long. The V gene lost 7 bases and the J gene lost 1 base, with 17 bases spanning the gap. CDR3 coding DNA: TGTGCCAGCACCCCCTCCGACTTTGGGAGCAATCAGCCCCAGCATTTT. Protein product: CASTPSDFGSNQPQHF.